This passage covers 31 T cell receptor beta chains from one sample sequenced in a study of Ad26.COV2.S vaccination and SARS-CoV-2 variants. Specified treatment: roughly 18 received Ad26.COV2.S at low or high dose, single or two shots; a few received placebo; per-sample allocation not given. On day 63 after the first injection, vaccine and placebo recipients gave samples. The assay was immunoSEQ multiplex PCR, and TCRdb's table has in-frame clones only and misses some. Of around 300,000 clones in the sample, roughly 89% were seen once. Specimen: peripheral blood, collected in a trial of Ad26.COV2.S vaccine versus placebo. These receptor sequences come from a person between 18 and 60 years old who received the Ad26.COV2.S COVID-19 vaccine or a placebo.

With regard to this clone: Other DNA sequences in this specimen translate into the identical CDR3. The chain uses TRBV18 and TRBJ2-7; D remains ambiguous. Trimming removed 3 bases at V and 1 base at J, with 7 bases between. The CDR3 extends over 13 amino acids. In germline, CDR1 is KGHSH, CDR2 LQKENI. The CDR3 DNA sequence: TGTGCCAGCTCACCGGGGTCTTCCTACGAGCAGTACTTC. Residues: CASSPGSSYEQYF. Looking up the rest from reference TRBV18 and TRBJ2-7 gives the full variable domain: NAGVMQNPRHLVRRRGQEARLRCSPMKGHSHVYWYRQLPEEGLKFMVYLQKENIIDESGMPKERFSAEFPKEGPSILRIQQVVRGDSAAYFCASSPGSSYEQYFGPGTRLTVT.

V usage is TRBV28 and J usage is TRBJ1-2; 7 bases align to TRBD1. CDR1 MDHEN and CDR2 SYDVKM come from the germline V gene. The junction had 7 bases not matched to a gene; V was cut back by 3 bases and J by 6 bases. The CDR3 contains 14 residues. CDR3 bases: TGTGCCAGCAGTTTTAGGGGGCTTCGGGATGGCTACACCTTC. Translation gives CASSFRGLRDGYTF.

CDR3 DNA: TGTGCCAGCAAACTGAATCAGGGGGCCTACAATGAGCAGTTCTTC. It is translated as CASKLNQGAYNEQFF. This chain uses TRBV6-4 with TRBJ2-1; 7 bases map to TRBD1. V shed 7 bases, J shed 2 bases, and the junction held 8 bases outside the gene matches. The CDR3 consists of 15 residues. Germline loops: CDR1 MRHNA, CDR2 SNTAGT.

The chain links TRBV19 to TRBJ2-5; unclear D gene. The CDR3 is 15 amino acids. CDR1 and CDR2 from the germline V gene are LNHDA and SQIVND (reference sequence). Trimming removed 0 bases at V and 4 bases at J, with 12 bases between. The CDR3, as DNA: TGTGCCAGTAGTATAGATCGGGCCTCCCCAGAGACCCAGTACTTC. Amino acids: CASSIDRASPETQYF.

This clone was recorded only once. The chain joins TRBV10-3 to TRBJ1-6; D is perhaps TRBD1 (6 bases). This CDR3 is built from 14 residues. Trimming removed 11 bases at V and 8 bases at J, with 19 bases between. Germline values: CDR1 ENHRY, CDR2 SYGVKD. CDR3 residues: CASRTDNLHSPLHF. The CDR3 DNA follows: TGTGCCTCGCGGACAGATAATCTCCATTCACCCCTCCACTTT.

The rearrangement uses TRBV4-2 and TRBJ2-2; unclear D gene. Germline V gene sequence: CDR1 LGHNA, CDR2 YNFKEQ. V was clipped by 0 bases and J by 3 bases, with 11 bases between them. The CDR3 loop spans 16 amino acids. Here the CDR3 reads CASSQDLELYTGELFF. In DNA, the CDR3 is TGTGCCAGCAGCCAAGATCTGGAGCTGTACACCGGGGAGCTGTTTTTT.

This clone was seen a single time. The gene calls are TRBV7-9 and TRBJ1-2; unclear D gene. CDR1 is SEHNR and CDR2 is FQNEAQ in the germline V gene (reference sequence). This CDR3 is 14 amino acids long. V shed 5 bases and J shed 7 bases, with 17 bases lying between them. CDR3 sequence reads: CASSPFDHRGGYTF. The CDR3 coding sequence is TGTGCCAGCAGCCCGTTTGACCACCGAGGTGGCTACACCTTC.

The chain recombines TRBV6-2 or TRBV6-3 with TRBJ1-4, with D tentatively TRBD1 (6 bases). There are 17 residues in the CDR3. CDR1 MNHEY and CDR2 SVGEGT come from the germline V gene. Trimming stripped 0 bases from V and 3 bases from J, with 14 bases between. This chain's CDR3 is CASSYSILDRANEKLFF. The DNA for the CDR3 is TGTGCCAGCAGTTACTCGATTTTGGACAGAGCTAATGAAAAACTGTTTTTT.

This rearrangement joins TRBV5-1 to TRBJ1-1; D is ambiguous. The CDR3 runs to 13 residues. CDR1 and CDR2 (germline): SGHRS, YFSETQ. V gave up 0 bases and J gave up 6 bases, with 9 bases separating them. CDR3 region: CASSLVGMAEAFF. The CDR3 nucleotides read TGCGCCAGCAGCTTGGTGGGTATGGCTGAAGCTTTCTTT.

This clone was seen only a few times. The J gene is TRBJ2-7, the V gene TRBV9; no clear D. Between the trimmed V and J ends, which lost 0 bases and 0 bases, there was a span of 7 bases. The CDR3 contains 14 residues. Germline-derived CDR1 and CDR2 are SGDLS and YYNGEE. The CDR3 nucleotides read TGTGCCAGCAGCGTAGTGCCGAGCTCCTACGAGCAGTACTTC. Protein: CASSVVPSSYEQYF.

Worth noting for this clone: Other nucleotide sequences from this sample produce the same CDR3. The J gene is TRBJ2-2, the V gene TRBV19, with D unclear. The CDR3 is 13 residues long. Trimming stripped 1 base from V and 5 bases from J, with 5 bases between. The germline V gene has CDR1 LNHDA and CDR2 SQIVND (reference sequence). CDR3 nucleotide sequence: TGTGCCAGTAGTATAGGTGTGACCGGGGAGCTGTTTTTT. Residues: CASSIGVTGELFF.

This rearrangement joins TRBV2 to TRBJ1-1; D is possibly TRBD1 (5 bases). Germline V gives CDR1 SNHLY, CDR2 FYNNEI. This CDR3 has 15 amino acids. Between the trimmed V and J ends, which lost 6 bases and 1 base, there was a span of 15 bases. The chain's CDR3 is CASSAPPGGNTEAFF. CDR3 nucleotides: TGTGCCAGCAGCGCCCCCCCGGGGGGGAACACTGAAGCTTTCTTT.

The V gene is TRBV6-5, the J gene TRBJ2-7; 9 nucleotides match TRBD1. The CDR3 covers 14 residues. V trimming: 5 bases; J trimming: 3 bases; junction bases outside the gene matches: 5. The germline CDR1 and CDR2 sequences are MNHEY and SVGAGI. The CDR3 protein is CASSRTGASYEQYF. The DNA for the CDR3 is TGTGCCAGCAGTAGGACAGGGGCGAGCTACGAGCAGTACTTC.

This clone has just one count. V and J are TRBV9 and TRBJ2-1; D remains ambiguous. Germline CDR1 and CDR2: SGDLS and YYNGEE. Trimming pared 3 bases from V and 7 bases from J, leaving 11 bases between. This CDR3 contains 13 residues. The CDR3, as DNA: TGTGCCAGCAGCGGTGACTTGGGGAATGAGCAGTTCTTC. This sequence encodes CASSGDLGNEQFF.

V and J are TRBV5-6 and TRBJ1-2; perhaps TRBD1 as D (6 bases). The germline V gene encodes CDR1 SGHDT and CDR2 YYEEEE. V was pared by 4 bases and J by 0 bases, with 13 bases between. CDR3 length: 15 residues. The CDR3 loop is CASSGPWTANYGYTF. The CDR3 DNA follows: TGTGCCAGCAGCGGGCCGTGGACAGCTAACTATGGCTACACCTTC.

The V and J genes are TRBV19 and TRBJ2-5, with a possible D match to TRBD1 (5 bases). Germline CDR1 is LNHDA and CDR2 is SQIVND (reference sequence). Trimming shortened V by 6 bases and J by 0 bases, and 8 bases separated the two germline ends. The CDR3 is 13 amino acids. For the CDR3, the DNA is TGTGCCAGTAGCAGACAGAACCAAGAGACCCAGTACTTC. This gives the protein CASSRQNQETQYF. Full variable domain (remainder filled in from reference TRBV19 and TRBJ2-5): DGGITQSPKYLFRKEGQNVTLSCEQNLNHDAMYWYRQDPGQGLRLIYYSQIVNDFQKGDIAEGYSVSREKKESFPLTVTSAQKNPTAFYLCASSRQNQETQYFGPGTRLLVL.

For this clone: Other DNA sequences of this sample code for an identical CDR3. This chain joins TRBV6-5 and TRBJ2-7; 8 bases map to TRBD1. Trimming at V came to 4 bases and at J to 0 bases, leaving 2 bases not matched to a gene. This CDR3 is built from 14 residues. Germline values: CDR1 MNHEY, CDR2 SVGAGI. Here the CDR3 reads CASSSGTGSYEQYF. DNA for the CDR3: TGTGCCAGCAGTTCCGGGACAGGCTCCTACGAGCAGTACTTC.

Concerning this clone: Within the sample, other DNA sequences also encode this same CDR3. V is TRBV7-6 and J is TRBJ2-7; D uncertain. V was shortened by 1 base and J by 0 bases, with 13 bases between the two germline ends. CDR1 is SGHVS, CDR2 FNYEAQ, per germline. The CDR3 length is 16 residues. The CDR3 region is CASSLVGGESSYEQYF. DNA of the CDR3: TGTGCCAGCAGCTTAGTGGGTGGCGAGAGCTCCTACGAGCAGTACTTC.

V usage is TRBV5-6 and J usage is TRBJ1-5, with D maybe TRBD1 (6 bases). V was cut by 4 bases and J by 1 base, with 18 bases left in between. The CDR3 loop spans 17 amino acids. Germline CDR1 and CDR2: SGHDT and YYEEEE. CDR3 sequence reads: CASSTRTEFKSNQPQHF. CDR3 DNA: TGTGCCAGCAGCACCCGGACAGAATTTAAGAGCAATCAGCCCCAGCATTTT.

The J gene is TRBJ1-5, the V gene TRBV21-1; the table gives TRBD1 as D, unverified against the DNA. TRBV21-1 is flagged as a pseudogene. The CDR3 is made up of 12 amino acids. The CDR3 nucleotides are TGTCCCGACAGGGTCGGCAATCAGCCCCAGCATTTT. Amino acids: CPDRVGNQPQHF.

This chain links TRBV5-6 with TRBJ2-7; 9 bases agree with TRBD2. CDR3 length: 15 amino acids. J was trimmed by 1 base and V by 0 bases; bases with no gene match: 2. Per germline, CDR1 SGHDT and CDR2 YYEEEE. CDR3 sequence reads: CASSLGAGGSYEQYF. CDR3 bases: TGTGCCAGCAGCTTGGGAGCGGGAGGATCCTACGAGCAGTACTTC.

V and J are TRBV30 and TRBJ1-4; weak D call: TRBD1 (6 bases). The V end was cut by 0 bases, the J end by 12 bases, with 11 bases between. Germline V CDR1 and CDR2: GTSNPN, SVGIG (reference sequence). The CDR3 has 12 amino acids. This CDR3 is CAWSVRDRQLFF. The CDR3, as DNA: TGTGCCTGGAGTGTACGAGACAGGCAACTGTTTTTT.

DNA for the CDR3: TGTGCCAGCAGTTCTAAGCTGGGGACCACAACTAATGAAAAACTGTTTTTT. Translated: CASSSKLGTTTNEKLFF. The chain employs TRBV28 and TRBJ1-4; possible D gene TRBD1, 5 bases. Germline CDR1 and CDR2: MDHEN and SYDVKM. The germline V and J ends were trimmed by 4 bases and 0 bases, with 15 bases remaining between them. This CDR3 is built from 17 residues. The variable domain in full, completed from reference TRBV28 and TRBJ1-4, reads DVKVTQSSRYLVKRTGEKVFLECVQDMDHENMFWYRQDPGLGLRLIYFSYDVKMKEKGDIPEGYSVSREKKERFSLILESASTNQTSMYLCASSSKLGTTTNEKLFFGSGTQLSVL.

This clone was seen a single time. This rearrangement joins TRBV5-5 to TRBJ1-5; 7 positions agree with TRBD1. The CDR3 has 16 residues. Germline trimming cut 0 bases from V and 4 bases from J; bases unmatched to any gene: 7. Germline CDR1 is SGHKS and CDR2 is YYEKEE (reference sequence). The CDR3 DNA is TGTGCCAGCAGCTTGGGGGGTGCAGGGGGAAATCAGCCCCAGCATTTT. Amino acids: CASSLGGAGGNQPQHF.

V gene TRBV21-1 combines with J gene TRBJ2-5; the table's D call of TRBD2 was not tested on the DNA. TRBV21-1 is assigned pseudogene status. The CDR3 runs to 16 residues. In DNA form, the CDR3 reads TGTGCCAGCAGCAAAGGATTTAGAGCGGACCAAGAGACCCAGTACTTC. Encoded protein: CASSKGFRADQETQYF.

This rearrangement joins TRBV6-1 to TRBJ1-1; possible D gene TRBD1, 5 bases. V was trimmed by 2 bases and J by 0 bases, leaving 13 bases between them. CDR1 is MNHNS, CDR2 SASEGT, per germline. The length of the CDR3 is 16 residues. CDR3 amino acids: CASSEWIRGMNTEAFF. The DNA for the CDR3 is TGTGCCAGCAGTGAATGGATCCGGGGCATGAACACTGAAGCTTTCTTT.

The V gene is TRBV5-1, the J gene TRBJ2-2, with TRBD2 as a possible D gene (5 bases). The CDR3 loop spans 13 amino acids. Germline V gene sequence: CDR1 SGHRS, CDR2 YFSETQ. V lost 4 bases and J 5 bases, leaving 9 bases between the germline ends. CDR3 residues: CASSGLGTGELFF. DNA of the CDR3: TGCGCCAGCAGCGGACTTGGGACCGGGGAGCTGTTTTTT.

The chain combines TRBV27 with TRBJ1-6; unclear D gene. CDR3 length equals 9 residues. Trimming pared 9 bases from V and 8 bases from J, leaving 2 bases between. Germline values: CDR1 MNHEY, CDR2 SMNVEV (reference sequence). The DNA for the CDR3 is TGTGCCAGAGATTCACCCCTCCACTTT. Residues: CARDSPLHF.

The chain uses TRBV19 and TRBJ1-5, with D uncertain. Between the trimmed V and J ends, which lost 4 bases and 4 bases, there was a span of 8 bases. This CDR3 has 13 amino acids. Germline V gene data show CDR1 as LNHDA and CDR2 as SQIVND (reference sequence). The DNA of the CDR3 is TGTGCCAGTAGTAAAACAGTGAATCAGCCCCAGCATTTT. Amino acids: CASSKTVNQPQHF.

J is TRBJ2-2 and V is TRBV18; D is uncertain. The CDR3 contains 14 residues. V lost 5 bases to trimming and J lost 1 base, with 8 bases between them. Germline CDR1 reads KGHSH; CDR2 reads LQKENI. The CDR3 DNA follows: TGTGCCAGCTCAGCGGTCAAGAACACCGGGGAGCTGTTTTTT. It encodes CASSAVKNTGELFF. The complete variable domain, with remaining parts taken from reference TRBV18 and TRBJ2-2, reads NAGVMQNPRHLVRRRGQEARLRCSPMKGHSHVYWYRQLPEEGLKFMVYLQKENIIDESGMPKERFSAEFPKEGPSILRIQQVVRGDSAAYFCASSAVKNTGELFFGEGSRLTVL.

The chain is built from TRBV10-1 and TRBJ2-3, with 10 bases matching TRBD1. Trimming cost V 5 bases and J 4 bases; bases outside gene matches: 6. Germline CDR1 WNHNN, CDR2 SYGVQD (reference sequence). The CDR3 spans 15 residues. The CDR3 nucleotides read TGCGCCAGCAGTAGCGGACAGGGGGAATCAGATACGCAGTATTTT. Its translation is CASSSGQGESDTQYF.